Shown below are 10 T cell receptor beta chains from a single sample sequenced in a study of blood T cell repertoires in COVID-19. Measured with immunoSEQ multiplex PCR; TCRdb has only the in-frame clones, and not every one. The sample has roughly 250,000 clones, 82% seen once. Sequenced: peripheral blood. All receptors come from a woman aged 55-75 years with active or convalescent COVID-19.

This chain joins TRBV28 and TRBJ2-3; possible D gene TRBD1, 5 bases. Germline values: CDR1 MDHEN, CDR2 SYDVKM. This CDR3 contains 14 residues. The ends were cut back, 2 bases at V and 6 bases at J, with 12 bases in the middle. The CDR3 loop reads CASSLQGGADTQYF. The DNA for the CDR3 is TGTGCCAGCAGTTTACAGGGTGGGGCCGATACGCAGTATTTT.

The chain has TRBV2 and TRBJ1-2, with 8 bases identical to TRBD1. The CDR3 consists of 14 residues. J gave up 4 bases and V 7 bases, and 8 bases lay outside the gene matches. Germline V gene sequence: CDR1 SNHLY, CDR2 FYNNEI. The CDR3 region is CASNPQGVVYGYTF. In DNA form, the CDR3 reads TGTGCCAGCAACCCACAGGGGGTTGTCTATGGCTACACCTTC. Combining the CDR3 with reference TRBV2 and TRBJ1-2 gives the whole variable domain EPEVTQTPSHQVTQMGQEVILRCVPISNHLYFYWYRQILGQKVEFLVSFYNNEISEKSEIFDDQFSVERPDGSNFTLKIRSTKLEDSAMYFCASNPQGVVYGYTFGSGTRLTVV.

This rearrangement joins TRBV7-2 to TRBJ1-2, with D possibly TRBD1 on 6 matching bases. The germline V gene encodes CDR1 SGHTA and CDR2 FQGNSA. The V gene lost 7 bases and the J gene lost 3 bases, with 12 bases spanning the gap. The CDR3 has 13 residues. The CDR3, as DNA: TGTGCCAGCACCCCAGGGGCCGACTATGGCTACACCTTC. Encoded protein: CASTPGADYGYTF. Variable domain in full (rest from reference TRBV7-2 and TRBJ1-2): GAGVSQSPSNKVTEKGKDVELRCDPISGHTALYWYRQSLGQGLEFLIYFQGNSAPDKSGLPSDRFSAERTGGSVSTLTIQRTQQEDSAVYLCASTPGADYGYTFGSGTRLTVV.

Here the CDR3 DNA reads TGTGCCAGCAGTCCCGCTGGGACAGGGAACGAAAAACTGTTTTTT. It specifies CASSPAGTGNEKLFF. V gene TRBV28 combines with J gene TRBJ1-4; 9 bases are shared with TRBD1. In germline, CDR1 is MDHEN, CDR2 SYDVKM. V was pared by 5 bases and J by 8 bases, with 9 bases of the junction left unmatched. CDR3 length: 15 residues.

The table lists this clone with a few counts. The chain employs TRBV3-1 (or the pseudogene TRBV3-2) and TRBJ1-5; TRBD1 matches at 7 bases. Germline lookup yields CDR1 LGHDT and CDR2 YNNKEL (reference sequence). This CDR3 region has 13 residues. Losses at the gene ends were 2 bases for V and 5 bases for J; bases not matched to a gene: 0. The CDR3, as DNA: TGTGCCAGCAGCCAACAGGGGGATCAGCCCCAGCATTTT. Translating it yields CASSQQGDQPQHF.

The chain employs TRBV5-4 and TRBJ1-6, with 7 bases lining up with TRBD1. The J segment lost 6 bases and the V segment lost 5 bases, leaving 8 bases of the junction unmatched. This CDR3 is 15 amino acids long. From germline, CDR1 is SGHNT and CDR2 YYREEE (reference sequence). CDR3 amino acids: CASSTQGSSNSPLHF. Here the CDR3 DNA reads TGTGCCAGCAGTACACAGGGGAGTAGTAATTCACCCCTCCACTTT.

This clone turned up a few times. V gene TRBV30 combines with J gene TRBJ1-2, with TRBD1 as a possible D gene (6 bases). V lost 5 bases and J 0 bases, leaving 10 bases between the germline ends. The CDR3 contains 13 residues. Per germline, CDR1 GTSNPN and CDR2 SVGIG (reference sequence). The CDR3 spells CAWYTGSNYGYTF. Here the CDR3 DNA reads TGTGCCTGGTATACAGGGTCTAACTATGGCTACACCTTC.

The rearrangement links TRBV9 to TRBJ2-5; TRBD1 might be the D (6 bases). V dropped 4 bases and J dropped 0 bases, with 13 bases sitting between them. The CDR3 extends over 15 amino acids. Germline V gives CDR1 SGDLS, CDR2 YYNGEE. Written as DNA, the CDR3 is TGTGCCAGCAGCCACCGGACAGCGAACCAAGAGACCCAGTACTTC. It encodes CASSHRTANQETQYF.

The chain has TRBV7-9 and TRBJ1-1; D unresolved. The CDR3 is 14 residues long. With 2 bases removed from V and 1 base from J, the gap between germline ends came to 8 bases. CDR1 is SEHNR, CDR2 FQNEAQ, per germline (reference sequence). The CDR3 region is CASSLFPGNTEAFF. The CDR3 region has the DNA TGTGCCAGCAGCTTATTTCCAGGGAACACTGAAGCTTTCTTT.

The V and J genes are TRBV30 and TRBJ1-2; D not resolved. Germline V gene lookup returns CDR1 GTSNPN and CDR2 SVGIG (reference sequence). Trimming shortened V by 0 bases and J by 0 bases, and 5 bases separated the two germline ends. This CDR3 has 13 amino acids. CDR3 loop: CAWSVATNYGYTF. CDR3 coding DNA: TGTGCCTGGAGTGTAGCCACTAACTATGGCTACACCTTC.